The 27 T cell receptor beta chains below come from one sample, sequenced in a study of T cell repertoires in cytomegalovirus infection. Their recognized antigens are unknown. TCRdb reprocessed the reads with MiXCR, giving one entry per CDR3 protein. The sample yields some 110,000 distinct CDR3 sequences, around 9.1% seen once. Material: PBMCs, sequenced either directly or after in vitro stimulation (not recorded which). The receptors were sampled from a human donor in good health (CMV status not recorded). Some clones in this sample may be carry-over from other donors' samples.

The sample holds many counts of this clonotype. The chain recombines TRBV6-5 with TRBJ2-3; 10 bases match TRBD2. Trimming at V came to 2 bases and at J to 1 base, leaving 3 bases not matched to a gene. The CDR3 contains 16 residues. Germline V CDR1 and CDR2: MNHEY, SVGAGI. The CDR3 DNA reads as TGTGCCAGCAGTTACGGTGGGACTAGCGGCACAGATACGCAGTATTTT. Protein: CASSYGGTSGTDTQYF.

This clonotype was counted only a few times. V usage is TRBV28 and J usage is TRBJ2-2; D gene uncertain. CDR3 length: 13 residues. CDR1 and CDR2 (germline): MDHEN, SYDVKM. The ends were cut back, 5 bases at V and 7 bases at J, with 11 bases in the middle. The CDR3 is CASSPVQVGELFF. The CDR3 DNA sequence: TGTGCCAGCAGTCCTGTTCAGGTCGGGGAGCTGTTTTTT.

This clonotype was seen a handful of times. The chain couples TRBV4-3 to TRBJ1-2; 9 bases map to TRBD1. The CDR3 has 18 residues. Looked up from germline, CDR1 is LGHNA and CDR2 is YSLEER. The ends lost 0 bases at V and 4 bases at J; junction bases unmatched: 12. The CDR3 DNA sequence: TGCGCCAGCAGCCAAGAAGGAGGGGACAGGGTTCACGGCTATGGCTACACCTTC. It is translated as CASSQEGGDRVHGYGYTF.

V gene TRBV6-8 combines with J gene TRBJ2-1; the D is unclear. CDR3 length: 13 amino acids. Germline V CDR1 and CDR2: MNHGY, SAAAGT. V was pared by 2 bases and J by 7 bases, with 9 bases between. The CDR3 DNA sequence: TGTGCCAGCAGTTACAATAGTCGGAATGAGCAGTTCTTC. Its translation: CASSYNSRNEQFF.

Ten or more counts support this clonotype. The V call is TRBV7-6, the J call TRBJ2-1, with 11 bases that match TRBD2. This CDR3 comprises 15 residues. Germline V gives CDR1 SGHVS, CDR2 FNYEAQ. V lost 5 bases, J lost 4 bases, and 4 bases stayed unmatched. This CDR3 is CASSGRLAGYNEQFF. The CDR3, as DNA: TGTGCCAGCAGCGGCAGACTAGCGGGATACAATGAGCAGTTCTTC. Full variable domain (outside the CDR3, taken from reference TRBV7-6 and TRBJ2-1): GAGVSQSPRYKVTKRGQDVALRCDPISGHVSLYWYRQALGQGPEFLTYFNYEAQQDKSGLPNDRFSAERPEGSISTLTIQRTEQRDSAMYRCASSGRLAGYNEQFFGPGTRLTVL.

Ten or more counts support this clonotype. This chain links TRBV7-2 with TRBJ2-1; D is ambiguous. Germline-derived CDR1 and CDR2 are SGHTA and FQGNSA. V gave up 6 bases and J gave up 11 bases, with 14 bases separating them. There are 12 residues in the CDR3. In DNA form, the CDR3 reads TGTGCCAGCAGTTCAACCCCCGAAAAGCAGTTCTTC. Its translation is CASSSTPEKQFF.

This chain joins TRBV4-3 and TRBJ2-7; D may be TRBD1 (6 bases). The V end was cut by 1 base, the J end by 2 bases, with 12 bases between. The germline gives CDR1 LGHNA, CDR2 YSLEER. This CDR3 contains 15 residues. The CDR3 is CASSQGLGQTYEQYF. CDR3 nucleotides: TGCGCCAGCAGCCAAGGGTTAGGACAGACCTACGAGCAGTACTTC.

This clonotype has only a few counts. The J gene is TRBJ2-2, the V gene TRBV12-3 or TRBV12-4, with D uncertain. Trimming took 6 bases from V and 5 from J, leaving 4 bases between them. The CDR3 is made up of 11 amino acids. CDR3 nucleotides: TGTGCCAGCAGCCGAACCGGGGAGCTGTTTTTT. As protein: CASSRTGELFF.

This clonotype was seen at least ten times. DNA of the CDR3: TGTGCCAGCAGCCCGGGGAGACGCTCCACTGAAGCTTTCTTT. This encodes CASSPGRRSTEAFF. This rearrangement joins TRBV7-9 to TRBJ1-1; D remains ambiguous. This CDR3 contains 14 residues. Per germline, CDR1 SEHNR and CDR2 FQNEAQ (reference sequence). The V end lost 5 bases, the J end lost 4 bases, and 14 bases lay between the germline ends.

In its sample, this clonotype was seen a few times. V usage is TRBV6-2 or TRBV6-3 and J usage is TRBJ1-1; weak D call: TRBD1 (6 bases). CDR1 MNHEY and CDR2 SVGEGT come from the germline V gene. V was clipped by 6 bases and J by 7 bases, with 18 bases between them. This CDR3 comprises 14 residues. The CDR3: CASSTSPDRSEAFF. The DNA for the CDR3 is TGTGCCAGCAGCACCAGCCCCGACAGGAGTGAAGCTTTCTTT.

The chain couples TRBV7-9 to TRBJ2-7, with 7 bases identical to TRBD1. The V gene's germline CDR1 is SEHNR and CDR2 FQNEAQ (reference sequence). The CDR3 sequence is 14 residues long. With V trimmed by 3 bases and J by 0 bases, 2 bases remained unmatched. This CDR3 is CASSFTGDSYEQYF. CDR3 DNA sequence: TGTGCCAGCAGCTTTACAGGGGACTCCTACGAGCAGTACTTC.

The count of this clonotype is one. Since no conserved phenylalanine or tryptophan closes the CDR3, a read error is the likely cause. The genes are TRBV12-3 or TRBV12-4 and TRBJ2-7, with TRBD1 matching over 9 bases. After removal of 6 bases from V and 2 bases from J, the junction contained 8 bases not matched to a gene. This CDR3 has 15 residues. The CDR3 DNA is TGTGCCAGCAGGGGGACAGGGTCCCTTACCTACGAGCAGTACATC. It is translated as CASRGTGSLTYEQYI.

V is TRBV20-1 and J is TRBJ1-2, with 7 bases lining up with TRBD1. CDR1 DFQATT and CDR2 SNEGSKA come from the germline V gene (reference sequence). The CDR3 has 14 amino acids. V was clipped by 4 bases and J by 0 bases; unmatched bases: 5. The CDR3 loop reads CSATSGTANYGYTF. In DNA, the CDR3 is TGCAGTGCTACTTCCGGGACAGCTAACTATGGCTACACCTTC.

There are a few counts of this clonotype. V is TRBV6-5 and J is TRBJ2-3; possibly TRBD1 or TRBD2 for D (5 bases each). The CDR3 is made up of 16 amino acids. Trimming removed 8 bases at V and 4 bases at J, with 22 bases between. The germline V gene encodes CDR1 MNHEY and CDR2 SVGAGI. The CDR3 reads CASSRTGQGGSDTQYF. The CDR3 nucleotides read TGTGCCAGCTCTAGGACGGGGCAGGGCGGTTCAGATACGCAGTATTTT.

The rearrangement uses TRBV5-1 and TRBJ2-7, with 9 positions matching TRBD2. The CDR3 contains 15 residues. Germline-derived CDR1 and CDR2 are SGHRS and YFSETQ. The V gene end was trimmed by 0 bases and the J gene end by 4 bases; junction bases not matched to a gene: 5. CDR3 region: CASSLDSGSRYEQYF. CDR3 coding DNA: TGCGCCAGCAGCTTGGATAGCGGGAGTCGGTACGAGCAGTACTTC. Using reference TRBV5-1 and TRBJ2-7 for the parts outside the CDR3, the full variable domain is KAGVTQTPRYLIKTRGQQVTLSCSPISGHRSVSWYQQTPGQGLQFLFEYFSETQRNKGNFPGRFSGRQFSNSRSEMNVSTLELGDSALYLCASSLDSGSRYEQYFGPGTRLTVT.

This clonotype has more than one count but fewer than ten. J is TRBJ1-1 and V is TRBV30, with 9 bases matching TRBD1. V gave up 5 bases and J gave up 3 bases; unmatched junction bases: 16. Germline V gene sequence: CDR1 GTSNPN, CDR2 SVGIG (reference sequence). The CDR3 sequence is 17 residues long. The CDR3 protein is CAWCRDRDLLPHTEAFF. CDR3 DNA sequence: TGTGCCTGGTGCCGGGACAGGGACTTACTACCCCACACTGAAGCTTTCTTT. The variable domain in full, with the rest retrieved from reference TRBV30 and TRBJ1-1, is SQTIHQWPATLVQPVGSPLSLECTVEGTSNPNLYWYRQAAGRGLQLLFYSVGIGQISSEVPQNLSASRPQDRQFILSSKKLLLSDSGFYLCAWCRDRDLLPHTEAFFGQGTRLTVV.

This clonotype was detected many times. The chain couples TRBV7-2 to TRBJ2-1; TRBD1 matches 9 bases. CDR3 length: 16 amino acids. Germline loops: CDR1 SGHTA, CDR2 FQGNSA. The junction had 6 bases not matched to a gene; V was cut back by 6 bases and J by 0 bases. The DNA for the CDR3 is TGTGCCAGCAGACTAACAGGGGGCGCCTCCTACAATGAGCAGTTCTTC. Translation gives CASRLTGGASYNEQFF.

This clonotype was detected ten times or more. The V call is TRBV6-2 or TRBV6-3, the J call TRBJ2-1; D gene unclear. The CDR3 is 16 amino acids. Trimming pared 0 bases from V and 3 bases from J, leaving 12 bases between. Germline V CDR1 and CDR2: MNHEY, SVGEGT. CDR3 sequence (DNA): TGTGCCAGCAGTTACTCAAGGCTAATCCTCTACAATGAGCAGTTCTTC. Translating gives CASSYSRLILYNEQFF.

CDR3 sequence reads: CASSIRPETDPQHF. CDR3 DNA: TGTGCCAGTAGTATACGACCAGAAACCGACCCCCAGCATTTT. This chain joins TRBV19 and TRBJ1-5; D gene uncertain. The CDR3 extends over 14 amino acids. From germline, CDR1 is LNHDA and CDR2 SQIVND (reference sequence). V was trimmed by 2 bases and J by 10 bases, leaving 15 bases between them.

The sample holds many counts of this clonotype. Written as DNA, the CDR3 is TGTGCCATCAGTGATTTGGCTACTAAGGGGGAGACCCAGTACTTC. Protein sequence: CAISDLATKGETQYF. The gene calls are TRBV10-3 and TRBJ2-5; D possibly corresponds to TRBD1 (5 bases). This CDR3 comprises 15 residues. The V end lost 3 bases, the J end lost 5 bases, and 16 bases lay between the germline ends. The germline CDR1 and CDR2 sequences are ENHRY and SYGVKD.

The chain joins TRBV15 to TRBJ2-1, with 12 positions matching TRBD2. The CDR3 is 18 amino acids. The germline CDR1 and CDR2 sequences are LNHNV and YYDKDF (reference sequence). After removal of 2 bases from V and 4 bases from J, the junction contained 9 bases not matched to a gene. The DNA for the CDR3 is TGTGCCACCAGCAGAATTCACCTCCTAGCGGGAGGGTACAATGAGCAGTTCTTC. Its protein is CATSRIHLLAGGYNEQFF.

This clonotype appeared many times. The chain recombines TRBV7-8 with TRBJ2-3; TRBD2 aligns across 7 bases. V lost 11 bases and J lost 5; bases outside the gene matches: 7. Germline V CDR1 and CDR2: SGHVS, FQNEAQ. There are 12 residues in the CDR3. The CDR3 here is CASGRAKDTQYF. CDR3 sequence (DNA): TGTGCCTCGGGGAGGGCCAAAGATACGCAGTATTTT.

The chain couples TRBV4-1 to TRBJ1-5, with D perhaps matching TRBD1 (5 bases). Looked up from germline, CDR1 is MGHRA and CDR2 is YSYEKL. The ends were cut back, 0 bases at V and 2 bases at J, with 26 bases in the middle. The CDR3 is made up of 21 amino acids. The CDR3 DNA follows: TGCGCCAGCAGCCAAGAGAAGGGGTACAACCAAACCCCCGGTGGCAATCAGCCCCAGCATTTT. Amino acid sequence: CASSQEKGYNQTPGGNQPQHF.

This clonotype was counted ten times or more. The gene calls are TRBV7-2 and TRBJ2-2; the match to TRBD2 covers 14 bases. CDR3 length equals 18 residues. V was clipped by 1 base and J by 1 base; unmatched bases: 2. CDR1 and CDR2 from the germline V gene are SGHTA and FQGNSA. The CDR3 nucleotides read TGTGCCAGCAGCTTAGGACTAGCGGGAGGGAAGAACACCGGGGAGCTGTTTTTT. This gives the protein CASSLGLAGGKNTGELFF.

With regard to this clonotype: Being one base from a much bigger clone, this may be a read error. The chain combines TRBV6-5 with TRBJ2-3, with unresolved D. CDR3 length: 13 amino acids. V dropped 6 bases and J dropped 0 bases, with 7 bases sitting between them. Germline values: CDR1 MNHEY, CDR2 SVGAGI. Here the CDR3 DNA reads TGTGCCAGCAGGAAGCGTAGCACAGATACGCAGTATTTT. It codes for CASRKRSTDTQYF.

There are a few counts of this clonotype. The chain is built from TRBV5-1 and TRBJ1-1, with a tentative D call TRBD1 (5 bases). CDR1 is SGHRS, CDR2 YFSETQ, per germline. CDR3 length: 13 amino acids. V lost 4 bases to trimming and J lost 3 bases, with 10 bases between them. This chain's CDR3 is CASSRGGDTEAFF. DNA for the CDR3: TGCGCCAGCAGCCGTGGAGGGGACACTGAAGCTTTCTTT.

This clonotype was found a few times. CDR3 coding DNA: TGTGCCAGCAGCGGAGCGGGAGGGCACGAGCAGTACTTC. Amino acid sequence: CASSGAGGHEQYF. The chain is built from TRBV13 and TRBJ2-7; 10 nucleotides agree with TRBD2. CDR3 size: 13 residues. The ends lost 5 bases at V and 5 bases at J; junction bases unmatched: 3. Germline V gives CDR1 PRHDT, CDR2 FYEKMQ (reference sequence).